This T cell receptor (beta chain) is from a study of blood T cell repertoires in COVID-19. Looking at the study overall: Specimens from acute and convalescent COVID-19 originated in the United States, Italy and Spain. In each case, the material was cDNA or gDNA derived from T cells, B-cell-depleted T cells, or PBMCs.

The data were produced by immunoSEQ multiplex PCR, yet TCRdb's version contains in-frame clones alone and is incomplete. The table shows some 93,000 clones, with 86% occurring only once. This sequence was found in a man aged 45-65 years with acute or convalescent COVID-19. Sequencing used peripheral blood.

This CDR3 reads CAGQTGQGTNEQFF. The CDR3 DNA reads as TGTGCCGGGCAGACGGGACAGGGGACCAATGAGCAGTTCTTC. The chain employs TRBV6-6 and TRBJ2-1, with 10 bases fitting TRBD1. This CDR3 contains 14 residues. V was pared by 11 bases and J by 6 bases, with 10 bases of the junction left unmatched. Germline lookup yields CDR1 MNHNY and CDR2 SVGAGI (reference sequence).